This T cell receptor beta chain was profiled in a study of blood T cell repertoires in COVID-19. The wider study: Samples of COVID-19 (acute and convalescent) were obtained from the United States, Italy and Spain. PBMCs, B-cell-depleted T cells, or T cells provided the cDNA or gDNA that made up the material.

J gave up 2 bases and V 4 bases, and 10 bases lay outside the gene matches. Germline lookup yields CDR1 SGHNT and CDR2 YYREEE (reference sequence). The CDR3 loop spans 17 amino acids. Original data processing: Cell counts per sample came from amplifying reference gene primers. TCRdb's table, derived via immunoSEQ multiplex PCR, lists solely in-frame clones and lacks some. That table supplies the V and J calls and clone size; D and trimming were determined from the DNA. The sample records 200,000 to 250,000 clones, less than 85% being singletons. This clonotype originated in an older woman with acute or convalescent COVID-19. The chain carries TRBV5-4 and TRBJ2-2, with 8 bases identical to TRBD2. The sample consisted of peripheral blood. CDR3 in amino acids: CASSPRRAGANTGELFF. CDR3 nucleotides: TGTGCCAGCAGCCCCCGACGAGCGGGAGCAAACACCGGGGAGCTGTTTTTT. Drawing the rest from reference TRBV5-4 and TRBJ2-2, the complete variable domain is ETGVTQSPTHLIKTRGQQVTLRCSSQSGHNTVSWYQQALGQGPQFIFQYYREEENGRGNFPPRFSGLQFPNYSSELNVNALELDDSALYLCASSPRRAGANTGELFFGEGSRLTVL.